Given below is one TCR beta chain in context. Its antigen is unknown. The data originate from a study of post-analysis software for immune sequencing data. Findings and caveats of the study: Among four to six TRBV segments more frequent in patients than controls were TRBV5-6, TRBV5-1 and TRBV20-1. Among multiple sclerosis patients, normalized Chao1 diversity was significantly below that of controls. Samples made in the same batch grouped tightly together by F measure.

The CDR3 covers 12 residues. In germline, CDR1 is SQVTM, CDR2 ANQGSEA. Tagging with unique molecular identifiers was a feature of the TCR beta cDNA libraries. Input of about 0.95 to 11 million T cells yielded 500,000 to 650,000 cDNA molecules. From the PCR reads, TCRdb called clonotypes with MiXCR, one entry per CDR3 protein. The sample comprises hundreds of thousands of distinct CDR3 sequences, 59% of which are singletons, and approximately 10% rests with the top ten. The receptor was isolated from a girl aged 2-10 years with multiple sclerosis. The V and J genes are TRBV29-1 and TRBJ2-5; no reliable D call. Near its end, the DNA agrees better with TRBJ2-7, so the J call may be wrong. Specimen: blood. CDR3 region: CSVLTASGEQYF. The CDR3 DNA reads TGCAGCGTTTTGACCGCCTCGGGCGAGCAGTACTTC.